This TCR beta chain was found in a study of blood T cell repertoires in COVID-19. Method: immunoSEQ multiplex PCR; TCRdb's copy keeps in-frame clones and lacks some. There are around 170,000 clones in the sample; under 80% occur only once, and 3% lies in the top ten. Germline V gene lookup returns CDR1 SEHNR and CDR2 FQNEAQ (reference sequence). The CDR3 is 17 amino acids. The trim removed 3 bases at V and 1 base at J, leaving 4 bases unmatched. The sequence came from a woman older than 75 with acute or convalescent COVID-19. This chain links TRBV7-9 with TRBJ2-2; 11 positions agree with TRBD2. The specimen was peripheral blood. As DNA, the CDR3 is TGTGCCAGCAGCTTCCTAGCGGGGGGTGAGAACACCGGGGAGCTGTTTTTT. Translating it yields CASSFLAGGENTGELFF.